One sample yielded the 24 T cell receptor beta chains listed below, sequenced in a study of blood T cells in healthy people across ages. Together with a sample-barcoded 5' primer, a J-beta primer mix was included in a second PCR lasting about 6 to 11 cycles. In TCRdb, the 5' RACE reads were re-called with MiXCR into one record per CDR3 protein. The sample shows some 760,000 distinct CDR3 sequences, roughly 25% of them seen only once. The same specimen was also included in a second study, on T cells of mothers and their children.

Material: blood. The source of these receptors is a boy between 5 and 17 years old in good health.

This clonotype occurred a few times. This chain links TRBV7-2 with TRBJ2-5; D perhaps matches TRBD2 (6 bases). The DNA end is more similar to TRBJ2-7, so the J call may be wrong. CDR3 length equals 13 residues. Germline V gene data show CDR1 as SGHTA and CDR2 as FQGNSA. For the CDR3, the DNA is TGTGCCAGCAGCTCACGCGGGGAAACCGAGCAGTACTTC. It yields the protein CASSSRGETEQYF.

This sequence joins TRBV20-1 and TRBJ2-5; no clear D gene. Trimming took off 3 bases at V and 5 bases at J, with 13 bases between the two ends. The CDR3 loop spans 13 amino acids. The germline V gene has CDR1 DFQATT and CDR2 SNEGSKA (reference sequence). CDR3 DNA: TGCAGTGCTAGTACCGCGGCCCAGGAGACCCAGTACTTC. It codes for CSASTAAQETQYF.

Turning to this clonotype: A junction boundary mismatches the germline segment, possibly from a read error. The chain has TRBV7-7 and TRBJ2-5; TRBD2 is a possible D gene (5 bases). CDR1 and CDR2 from the germline V gene are SSHAT and FNYEAQ (reference sequence). This CDR3 spans 15 amino acids. Here the CDR3 DNA reads TGTGCTAGCAGCAGAATTGGCGGCAGCGGAGAGACCCAGTACTTC. This translates into CASSRIGGSGETQYF.

This rearrangement joins TRBV12-3 or TRBV12-4 to TRBJ2-3, with D unclear. CDR3 length: 14 amino acids. Trimming removed 6 bases from V and 7 bases from J, with 17 bases in between. Here the CDR3 DNA reads TGTGCCAGCAGCTTCCAGAGAGCTCCGCATACGCAGTATTTT. Translating it yields CASSFQRAPHTQYF.

This clonotype was seen a handful of times. The CDR3 loop reads CASSLARKGEQYF. CDR3 nucleotide sequence: TGTGCCAGCAGTTTAGCCAGGAAGGGCGAGCAGTACTTC. The gene calls are TRBV28 and TRBJ2-5; D is undetermined. The J call may be mistaken, given a closer DNA end match to TRBJ2-7. The germline CDR1 and CDR2 sequences are MDHEN and SYDVKM. The CDR3 is made up of 13 amino acids.

This chain links TRBV29-1 with TRBJ2-5, with D possibly being TRBD1 (5 bases). V lost 3 bases and J 3 bases, leaving 14 bases between the germline ends. The CDR3 is 14 residues long. Germline assignment: CDR1 SQVTM and CDR2 ANQGSEA. CDR3 sequence: CSVESAGQKETQYF. Here the CDR3 DNA reads TGCAGCGTTGAGTCGGCAGGGCAAAAAGAGACCCAGTACTTC.

This clonotype appeared a few times. This chain uses TRBV6-2 or TRBV6-3 with TRBJ2-5, with D tentatively TRBD2 (6 bases). The J call may be in error: the DNA end matches TRBJ2-7 better. This CDR3 has 14 residues. Looked up from germline, CDR1 is MNHEY and CDR2 is SVGEGT. The DNA for the CDR3 is TGTGCCAGCAGTTACTCGTCGGGGGTCTACGAGCAGTACTTC. Protein: CASSYSSGVYEQYF.

This clonotype was observed a few times. The rearrangement joins TRBV2 to TRBJ1-5; D unresolved. The CDR3 has 11 residues. CDR1 is SNHLY and CDR2 is FYNNEI in the germline V gene. Trimming cost V 6 bases and J 8 bases, with 8 bases left between them. The CDR3 loop reads CASRAEEPQHF. The CDR3 bases are TGTGCCAGCAGGGCGGAGGAGCCCCAGCATTTT.

A few counts support this clonotype. One end of the junction varies from germline; a read error may be responsible. This chain connects TRBV4-3 to TRBJ2-4; D possibly corresponds to TRBD1 (5 bases). The CDR3 is 13 residues long. Looked up from germline, CDR1 is LGHNA and CDR2 is YSLEER. DNA of the CDR3: TGCGCCGGCAGCCAAGAAGACAGAAACATTCAGTACTTC. Translating gives CAGSQEDRNIQYF.

The V gene is TRBV12-3 or TRBV12-4, the J gene TRBJ2-1; either TRBD1 or TRBD2 may fit D (7 bases each). V was trimmed by 6 bases and J by 8 bases, leaving 26 bases between them. The CDR3 covers 17 residues. CDR3 bases: TGTGCCAGCAGCCGGACCTTTGGCAGGGGGGGGTGGTATGAGCAGTTCTTC. Its translation: CASSRTFGRGGWYEQFF.

The sample holds one count of this clonotype. The V gene is TRBV28, the J gene TRBJ2-2; 7 nucleotides line up with TRBD1. V was pared by 5 bases and J by 7 bases, with 13 bases of the junction left unmatched. This CDR3 spans 16 amino acids. The germline CDR1 and CDR2 sequences are MDHEN and SYDVKM. The DNA of the CDR3 is TGTGCCAGCAGTCCGGCCGGGACAGTATACATCGGGGAGCTGTTTTTT. It translates to CASSPAGTVYIGELFF.

The chain uses TRBV29-1 and TRBJ1-5, with 7 positions matching TRBD1. Germline-derived CDR1 and CDR2 are SQVTM and ANQGSEA. The trim removed 3 bases at V and 6 bases at J, leaving 17 bases unmatched. The CDR3 is 17 residues long. CDR3 in amino acids: CSVETGLFNPFVQPQHF. The CDR3 DNA reads as TGCAGCGTTGAGACAGGGCTGTTCAACCCCTTTGTTCAGCCCCAGCATTTT.

This clonotype turned up a few times. The J gene is TRBJ2-3, the V gene TRBV18; 10 bases map to TRBD2. The germline V gene has CDR1 KGHSH and CDR2 LQKENI. The CDR3 runs 15 residues. V was pared by 6 bases and J by 3 bases, with 6 bases of the junction left unmatched. This CDR3 is CASSRSSGSTDTQYF. CDR3 nucleotides: TGTGCCAGCTCTCGGTCTAGCGGGAGTACAGATACGCAGTATTTT.

This clonotype was recorded a few times. This chain connects TRBV7-6 to TRBJ2-1; D is unresolved. Germline CDR1 and CDR2: SGHVS and FNYEAQ. Trimming took off 1 base at V and 8 bases at J, with 6 bases between the two ends. This CDR3 has 12 amino acids. The CDR3 spells CASSLGTDEQFF. As DNA, the CDR3 is TGTGCCAGCAGCTTAGGTACAGATGAGCAGTTCTTC.

The chain is built from TRBV12-3 or TRBV12-4 and TRBJ1-1, with 9 bases fitting TRBD1. The V segment lost 3 bases and the J segment 4 bases; nucleotides outside the gene matches: 6. The CDR3 spans 15 residues. The chain's CDR3 is CASSFTTGGATEAFF. CDR3 in DNA: TGTGCCAGCAGTTTTACGACAGGGGGGGCCACTGAAGCTTTCTTT.

The chain couples TRBV7-2 to TRBJ1-2; TRBD1 is a possible D gene (5 bases). The CDR3 covers 16 residues. V shed 1 base and J shed 7 bases, with 19 bases lying between them. Germline CDR1 reads SGHTA; CDR2 reads FQGNSA. CDR3 region: CASSLVWGGSVFGYTF. Here the CDR3 DNA reads TGTGCCAGCAGCTTAGTTTGGGGGGGTTCTGTATTTGGCTACACCTTC.

The rearrangement links TRBV7-9 to TRBJ1-2; possible D gene TRBD1, 6 bases. V lost 5 bases, J lost 8 bases, and 12 bases lay in between. The CDR3 runs to 12 residues. Germline V CDR1 and CDR2: SEHNR, FQNEAQ (reference sequence). The CDR3 loop is CASSALQGGYTF. The CDR3, as DNA: TGTGCCAGCAGCGCCCTACAGGGAGGCTACACCTTC.

The rearrangement links TRBV9 to TRBJ2-1, with D unclear. The germline CDR1 and CDR2 sequences are SGDLS and YYNGEE. This CDR3 contains 17 residues. V gave up 4 bases and J gave up 4 bases, with 21 bases separating them. CDR3 loop: CASSPPPVEVLYNEQFF. Written as DNA, the CDR3 is TGTGCCAGCAGCCCCCCCCCGGTAGAGGTGCTATACAATGAGCAGTTCTTC.

The rearrangement joins TRBV5-6 to TRBJ1-4; no clear D gene. V was cut by 0 bases and J by 8 bases, with 11 bases left in between. This CDR3 contains 14 residues. Germline V lookup: CDR1 SGHDT, CDR2 YYEEEE. CDR3 residues: CASSLAGSDEKLFF. The DNA of the CDR3 is TGTGCCAGCAGCTTGGCCGGCAGTGACGAAAAACTGTTTTTT.

Only a few counts were recorded for this clonotype. The chain is built from TRBV7-2 and TRBJ2-5; 8 bases agree with TRBD2. Per germline, CDR1 SGHTA and CDR2 FQGNSA. V was clipped by 4 bases and J by 4 bases; unmatched bases: 11. The CDR3 consists of 16 residues. CDR3 DNA: TGTGCCAGCAGCTACTGGGAGCGGGAGCTGGGAGAGACCCAGTACTTC. Translated, it gives CASSYWERELGETQYF.

This clonotype turned up a few times. CDR3 sequence (DNA): TGCAGTGCTAGAGATTCGACCAGGGGGCGATCCGAGTCCCAGTACTTC. Translation gives CSARDSTRGRSESQYF. V gene TRBV20-1 combines with J gene TRBJ2-5; TRBD1 matches at 8 bases. Germline values: CDR1 DFQATT, CDR2 SNEGSKA (reference sequence). The CDR3 loop spans 16 amino acids. The trim removed 0 bases at V and 9 bases at J, leaving 15 bases unmatched.

The sample holds a few counts of this clonotype. This chain links TRBV7-9 with TRBJ1-1, with a weak D call TRBD1 (6 bases). Trimming removed 4 bases at V and 2 bases at J, with 11 bases between. The CDR3 totals 14 residues. CDR1 and CDR2 from the germline V gene are SEHNR and FQNEAQ (reference sequence). The CDR3 DNA reads as TGTGCCAGCAGCTACTGGACAGCAAACACTGAAGCTTTCTTT. It encodes CASSYWTANTEAFF.

The chain recombines TRBV12-3 or TRBV12-4 with TRBJ1-1; D ambiguous. The CDR3 is 15 amino acids. V was pared by 5 bases and J by 3 bases, with 16 bases between. The CDR3 loop reads CASSPYSSRHTEAFF. DNA for the CDR3: TGTGCCAGCAGTCCTTACAGTTCTAGACACACTGAAGCTTTCTTT.

V is TRBV24-1 and J is TRBJ2-1; no definite D call. V lost 2 bases and J lost 0, with 10 bases in between. The germline gives CDR1 KGHDR, CDR2 SFDVKD. The CDR3 covers 16 residues. CDR3 loop: CATSDSDGSSYNEQFF. Written as DNA, the CDR3 is TGTGCCACCAGTGATTCCGACGGATCCTCCTACAATGAGCAGTTCTTC.